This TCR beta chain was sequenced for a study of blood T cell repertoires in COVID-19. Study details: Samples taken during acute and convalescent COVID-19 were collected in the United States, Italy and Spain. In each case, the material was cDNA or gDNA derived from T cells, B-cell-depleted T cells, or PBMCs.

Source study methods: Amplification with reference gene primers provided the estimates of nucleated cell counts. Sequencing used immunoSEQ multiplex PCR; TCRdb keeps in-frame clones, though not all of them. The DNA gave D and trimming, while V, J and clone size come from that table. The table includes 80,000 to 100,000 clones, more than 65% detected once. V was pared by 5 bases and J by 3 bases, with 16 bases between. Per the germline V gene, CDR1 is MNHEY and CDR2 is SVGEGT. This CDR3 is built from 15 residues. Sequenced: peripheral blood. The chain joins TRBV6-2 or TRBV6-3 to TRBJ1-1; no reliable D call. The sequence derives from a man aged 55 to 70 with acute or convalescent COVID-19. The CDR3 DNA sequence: TGTGCCAGCAGTCGACGGGTAGGCTTATACACTGAAGCTTTCTTT. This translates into CASSRRVGLYTEAFF.